The clone carrying this T cell receptor (beta chain) was counted once. Its antigen is undetermined. Germline V gene data show CDR1 as SGHTA and CDR2 as FQGNSA. This CDR3 is built from 15 residues. V was clipped by 5 bases and J by 4 bases, with 16 bases between them. Sequenced material consisted of expressed TCRB transcripts (all of the isolated RNA was reverse transcribed). Deep immunoSEQ sequencing covered naive, central memory and regulatory T cell samples. Libraries were prepared by immunoSEQ multiplex PCR; TCRdb keeps only in-frame clonotypes and omits some of them. The sample has some 170,000 clones; roughly 65% are singletons. This sample is part of a study of beta chain features in type 1 diabetes. Whole-study findings and limits: Patients with Type 1 diabetes showed moderately but significantly shorter TCRB CDR3s in all four CD4+ subsets.

Sequenced material: naive CD4+ T cells from blood. The rearrangement links TRBV7-2 to TRBJ2-3; D might be TRBD1 or TRBD2, each matching 5 bases. This TCR was recovered from a man younger than 45 with type 1 diabetes. CDR3 nucleotides: TGTGCCAGCAGCCCCCAGTGGGGGTCGTCAGATACGCAGTATTTT. Its translation is CASSPQWGSSDTQYF.